This T cell receptor (beta chain) was observed in a study of blood T cell repertoires in COVID-19. Study-level background: In each case, the material was cDNA or gDNA derived from T cells, B-cell-depleted T cells, or PBMCs.

Participants reported their clinical history, and cohort assignment relied on those reports. Cohort 3 donors were reported recovered after two negative PCRs, clearance, or symptom resolution. The V segment lost 4 bases and the J segment 7 bases; nucleotides outside the gene matches: 9. In germline, CDR1 is MNHNY, CDR2 SVGAGI (reference sequence). The CDR3 is 15 residues long. Authors' data handling: Amplification with reference gene primers provided the estimates of nucleated cell counts. Sequencing was performed with immunoSEQ multiplex PCR; in TCRdb, only in-frame clones are kept and a portion is missing. D and trimming were read from the DNA, whereas the V and J calls and clone size are those reported in that table. Seen here are 200,000 to 250,000 clones, 82% observed once, and the top ten hold 3% to 4%.

The genes are TRBV6-6 and TRBJ2-2, with TRBD1 matching over 7 bases. The sequenced sample was PBMCs or T cells enriched from blood (not recorded which). The sequence came from a woman in her sixties who had recovered from COVID-19. The CDR3 DNA is TGTGCCAGCAGTTCTAGAGGGGGCGGAGGCGGGGAGCTGTTTTTT. Its protein product is CASSSRGGGGGELFF.